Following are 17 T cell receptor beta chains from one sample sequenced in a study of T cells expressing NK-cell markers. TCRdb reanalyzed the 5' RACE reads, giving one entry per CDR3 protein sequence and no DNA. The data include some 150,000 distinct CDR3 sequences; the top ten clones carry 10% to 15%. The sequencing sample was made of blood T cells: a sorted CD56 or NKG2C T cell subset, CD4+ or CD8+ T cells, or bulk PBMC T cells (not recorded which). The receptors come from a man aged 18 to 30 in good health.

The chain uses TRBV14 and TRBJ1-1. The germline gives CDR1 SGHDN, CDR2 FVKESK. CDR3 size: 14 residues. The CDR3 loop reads CASSHMTENTEAFF.

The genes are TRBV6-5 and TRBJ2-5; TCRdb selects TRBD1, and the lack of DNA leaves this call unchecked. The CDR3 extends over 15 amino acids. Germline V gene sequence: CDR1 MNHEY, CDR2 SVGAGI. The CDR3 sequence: CASSYSQGRGETQYF.

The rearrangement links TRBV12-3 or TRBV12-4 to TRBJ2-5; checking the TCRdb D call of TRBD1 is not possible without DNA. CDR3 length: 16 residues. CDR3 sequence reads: CASSSTGPVQKETQYF.

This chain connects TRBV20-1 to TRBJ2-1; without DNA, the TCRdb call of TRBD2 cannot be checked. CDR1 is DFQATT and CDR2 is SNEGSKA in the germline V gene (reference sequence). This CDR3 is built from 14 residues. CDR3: CSAREPSGYNEQFF.

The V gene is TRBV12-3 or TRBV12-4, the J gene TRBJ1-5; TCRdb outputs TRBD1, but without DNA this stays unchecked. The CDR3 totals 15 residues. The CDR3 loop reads CASSSRQTPNQPQHF.

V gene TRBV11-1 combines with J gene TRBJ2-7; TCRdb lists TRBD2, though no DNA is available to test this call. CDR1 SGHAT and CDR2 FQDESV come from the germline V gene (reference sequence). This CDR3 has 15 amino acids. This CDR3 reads CASSFQRGDSYEQYF.

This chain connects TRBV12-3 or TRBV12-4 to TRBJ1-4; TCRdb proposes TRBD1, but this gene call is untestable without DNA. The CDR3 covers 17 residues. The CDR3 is CASSLGSRTGWDEKLFF.

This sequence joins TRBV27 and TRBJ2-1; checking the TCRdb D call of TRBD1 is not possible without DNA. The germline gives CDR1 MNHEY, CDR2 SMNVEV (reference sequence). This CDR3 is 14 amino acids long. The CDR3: CASSASRTAHEQFF.

CDR3 protein: CASSLAPGLNTGELFF. The chain uses TRBV10-2 and TRBJ2-2; TCRdb's D gene call, TRBD1, goes unchecked for lack of DNA. The V gene's germline CDR1 is WSHSY and CDR2 SAAADI. This CDR3 region has 16 residues.

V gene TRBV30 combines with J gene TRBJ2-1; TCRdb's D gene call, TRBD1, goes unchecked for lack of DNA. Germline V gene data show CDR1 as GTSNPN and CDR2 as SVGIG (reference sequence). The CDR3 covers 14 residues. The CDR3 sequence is CAWAGTPAYGEQFF.

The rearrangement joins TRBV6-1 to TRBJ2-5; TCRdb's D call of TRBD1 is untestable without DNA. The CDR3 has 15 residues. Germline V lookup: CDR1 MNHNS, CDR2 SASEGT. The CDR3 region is CASSESPTGLETQYF.

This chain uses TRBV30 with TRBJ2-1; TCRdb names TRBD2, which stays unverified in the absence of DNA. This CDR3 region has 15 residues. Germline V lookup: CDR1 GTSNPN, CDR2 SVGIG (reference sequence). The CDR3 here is CAWSVLGLEYNEQFF. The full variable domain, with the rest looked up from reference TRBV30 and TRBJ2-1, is SQTIHQWPATLVQPVGSPLSLECTVEGTSNPNLYWYRQAAGRGLQLLFYSVGIGQISSEVPQNLSASRPQDRQFILSSKKLLLSDSGFYLCAWSVLGLEYNEQFFGPGTRLTVL.

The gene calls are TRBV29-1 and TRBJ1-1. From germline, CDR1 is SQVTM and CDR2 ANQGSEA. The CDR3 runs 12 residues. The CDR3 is CSGRPLNTEAFF.

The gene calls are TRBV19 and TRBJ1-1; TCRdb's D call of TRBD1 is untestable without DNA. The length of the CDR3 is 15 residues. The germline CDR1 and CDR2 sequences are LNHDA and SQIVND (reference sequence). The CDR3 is CASSTRDRLNTEAFF.

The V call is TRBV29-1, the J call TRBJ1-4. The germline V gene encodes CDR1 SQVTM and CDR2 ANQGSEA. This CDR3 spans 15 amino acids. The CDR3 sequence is CSVQREGARDEKLFF.

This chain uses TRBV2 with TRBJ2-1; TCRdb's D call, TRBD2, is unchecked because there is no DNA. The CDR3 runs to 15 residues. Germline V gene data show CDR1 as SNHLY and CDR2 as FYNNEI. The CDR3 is CAITGLAGDAGEQFF.

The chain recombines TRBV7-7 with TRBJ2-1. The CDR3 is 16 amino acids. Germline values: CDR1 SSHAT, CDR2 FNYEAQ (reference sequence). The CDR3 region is CASSPTRETLYNEQFF.